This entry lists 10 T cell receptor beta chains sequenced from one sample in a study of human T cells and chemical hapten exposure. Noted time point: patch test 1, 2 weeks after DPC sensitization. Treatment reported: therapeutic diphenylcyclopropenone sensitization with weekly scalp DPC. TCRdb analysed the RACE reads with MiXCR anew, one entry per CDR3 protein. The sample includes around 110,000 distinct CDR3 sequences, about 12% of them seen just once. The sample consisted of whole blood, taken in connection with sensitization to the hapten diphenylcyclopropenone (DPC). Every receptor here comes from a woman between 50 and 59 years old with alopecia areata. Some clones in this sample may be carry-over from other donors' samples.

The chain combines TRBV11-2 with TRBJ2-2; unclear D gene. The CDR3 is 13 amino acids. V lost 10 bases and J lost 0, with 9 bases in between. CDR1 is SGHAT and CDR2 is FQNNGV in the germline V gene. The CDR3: CAIRSANTGELFF. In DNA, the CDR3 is TGTGCCATCCGGAGTGCGAACACCGGGGAGCTGTTTTTT.

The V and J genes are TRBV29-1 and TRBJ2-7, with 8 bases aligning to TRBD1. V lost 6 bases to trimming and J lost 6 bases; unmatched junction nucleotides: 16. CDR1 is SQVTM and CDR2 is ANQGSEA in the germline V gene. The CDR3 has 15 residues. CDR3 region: CSVVDRASPNTEQYF. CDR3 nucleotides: TGCAGCGTAGTGGACAGGGCATCCCCCAATACCGAGCAGTACTTC.

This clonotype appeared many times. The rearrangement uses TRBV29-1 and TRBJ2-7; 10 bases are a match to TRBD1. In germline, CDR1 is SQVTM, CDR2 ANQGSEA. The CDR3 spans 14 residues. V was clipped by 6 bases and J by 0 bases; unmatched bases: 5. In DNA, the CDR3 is TGCAGCGTGTCCGGGACAGGGGTCTCCTACGAGCAGTACTTC. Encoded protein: CSVSGTGVSYEQYF.

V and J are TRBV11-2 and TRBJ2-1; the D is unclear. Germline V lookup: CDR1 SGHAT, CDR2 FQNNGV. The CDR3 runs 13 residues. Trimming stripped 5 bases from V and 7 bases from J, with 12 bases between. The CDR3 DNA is TGTGCCAGCAGCCTCATGGTGAGAAATGAGCAGTTCTTC. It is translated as CASSLMVRNEQFF.

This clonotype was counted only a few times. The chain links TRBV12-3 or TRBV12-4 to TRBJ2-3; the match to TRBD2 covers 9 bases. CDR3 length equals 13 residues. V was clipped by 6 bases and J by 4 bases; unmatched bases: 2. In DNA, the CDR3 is TGTGCCAGCAGGCTAGCGGGGTCAGATACGCAGTATTTT. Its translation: CASRLAGSDTQYF.

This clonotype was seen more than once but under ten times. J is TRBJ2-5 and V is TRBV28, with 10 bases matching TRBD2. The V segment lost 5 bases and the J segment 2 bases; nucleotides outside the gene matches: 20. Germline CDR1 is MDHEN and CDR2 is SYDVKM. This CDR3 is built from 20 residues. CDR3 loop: CASSPPPEREGGNTQETQYF. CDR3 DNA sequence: TGTGCCAGCAGTCCACCCCCAGAGCGGGAGGGAGGGAATACACAAGAGACCCAGTACTTC. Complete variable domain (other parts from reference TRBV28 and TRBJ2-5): DVKVTQSSRYLVKRTGEKVFLECVQDMDHENMFWYRQDPGLGLRLIYFSYDVKMKEKGDIPEGYSVSREKKERFSLILESASTNQTSMYLCASSPPPEREGGNTQETQYFGPGTRLLVL.

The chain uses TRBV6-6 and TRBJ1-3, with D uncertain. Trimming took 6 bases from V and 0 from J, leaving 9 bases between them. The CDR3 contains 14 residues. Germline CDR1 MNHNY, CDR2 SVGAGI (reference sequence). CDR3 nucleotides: TGTGCCAGCAGCCACGCTAGCTCTGGAAACACCATATATTTT. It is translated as CASSHASSGNTIYF.

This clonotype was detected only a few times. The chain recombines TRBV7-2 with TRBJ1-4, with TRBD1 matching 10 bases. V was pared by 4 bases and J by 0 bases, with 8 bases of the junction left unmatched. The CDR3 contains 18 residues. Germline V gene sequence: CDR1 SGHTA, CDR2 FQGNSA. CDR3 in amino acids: CASSSSGTGVATNEKLFF. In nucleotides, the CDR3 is TGTGCCAGCAGCTCATCCGGGACAGGGGTTGCAACTAATGAAAAACTGTTTTTT.

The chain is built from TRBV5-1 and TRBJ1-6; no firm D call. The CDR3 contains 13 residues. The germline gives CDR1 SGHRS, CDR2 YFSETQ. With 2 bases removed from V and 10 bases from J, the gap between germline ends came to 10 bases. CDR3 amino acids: CASSLGMRSPLHF. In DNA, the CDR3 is TGCGCCAGCAGCTTAGGGATGCGATCACCCCTCCACTTT. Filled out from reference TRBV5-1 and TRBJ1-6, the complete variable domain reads KAGVTQTPRYLIKTRGQQVTLSCSPISGHRSVSWYQQTPGQGLQFLFEYFSETQRNKGNFPGRFSGRQFSNSRSEMNVSTLELGDSALYLCASSLGMRSPLHFGNGTRLTVT.

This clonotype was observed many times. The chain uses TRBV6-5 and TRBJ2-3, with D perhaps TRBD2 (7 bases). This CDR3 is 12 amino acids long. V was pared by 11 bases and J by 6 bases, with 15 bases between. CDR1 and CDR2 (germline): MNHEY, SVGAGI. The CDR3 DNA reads TGTGCCGCCCGGGGGGCCGGGGATACGCAGTATTTT. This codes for CAARGAGDTQYF.